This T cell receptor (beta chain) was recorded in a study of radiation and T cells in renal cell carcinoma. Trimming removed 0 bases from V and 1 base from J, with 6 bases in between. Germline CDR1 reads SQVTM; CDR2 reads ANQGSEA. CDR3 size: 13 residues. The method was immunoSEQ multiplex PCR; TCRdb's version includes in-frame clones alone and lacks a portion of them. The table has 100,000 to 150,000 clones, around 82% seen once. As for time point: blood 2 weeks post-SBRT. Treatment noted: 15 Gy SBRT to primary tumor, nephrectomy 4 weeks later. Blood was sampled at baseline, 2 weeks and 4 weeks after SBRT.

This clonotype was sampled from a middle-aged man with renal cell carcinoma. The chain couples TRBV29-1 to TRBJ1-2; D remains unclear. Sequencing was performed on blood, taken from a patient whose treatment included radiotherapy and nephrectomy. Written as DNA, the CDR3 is TGCAGCGTTGAAGATAATCTTAACTATGGCTACACCTTC. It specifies CSVEDNLNYGYTF. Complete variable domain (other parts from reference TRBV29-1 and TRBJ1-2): SAVISQKPSRDICQRGTSLTIQCQVDSQVTMMFWYRQQPGQSLTLIATANQGSEATYESGFVIDKFPISRPNLTFSTLTVSNMSPEDSSIYLCSVEDNLNYGYTFGSGTRLTVV.